The rows below give T cell receptor beta chains drawn from one sample of a study of blood T cell repertoires in COVID-19. Repertoires were generated with immunoSEQ multiplex PCR, while TCRdb's copy carries only in-frame clones and drops some. In the table there are 250,000 to 350,000 clones, around nine tenths of which are singletons. The specimen sequenced was PBMCs or T cells enriched from blood (not recorded which). Receptors were obtained from a woman aged 55-69 years in a cohort exposed to, infected with or recovered from COVID-19 (not recorded which). Both conserved end residues are part of each CDR3. The order of the fields is J gene, V gene, clone size, D gene, CDR3 protein, CDR3 DNA. The D gene is left open where the match is weak. Expanded clones are given a class, and other clones once, few, many or no size at all.

J: TRBJ1-5; V: TRBV2; size: NA; D: NA; CDR3: CASSDEGIQPQHF; DNA: TGTGCCAGCAGTGATGAGGGCATTCAGCCCCAGCATTTT
J: TRBJ2-6; V: TRBV7-3; size: NA; D: TRBD1; CDR3: CASSSAPGTGDPGANVLTF; DNA: TGTGCCAGCAGCTCTGCCCCCGGGACAGGGGACCCTGGGGCCAACGTCCTGACTTTC
J: TRBJ2-1; V: TRBV28; size: NA; D: NA; CDR3: CASSPSGQSSYNEQFF; DNA: TGTGCCAGCAGTCCGAGTGGACAGAGCTCCTACAATGAGCAGTTCTTC
J: TRBJ2-2; V: TRBV7-9; size: NA; D: TRBD2; CDR3: CASRGRGNTGELFF; DNA: TGTGCCAGCAGAGGGAGGGGGAACACCGGGGAGCTGTTTTTT
J: TRBJ1-5; V: TRBV19; size: NA; D: NA; CDR3: CASSLAGGNQPQHF; DNA: TGTGCCAGTAGTCTGGCAGGGGGCAATCAGCCCCAGCATTTT
J: TRBJ2-3; V: TRBV27; size: once; D: NA; CDR3: CASSLTRPSTDTQYF; DNA: TGTGCCAGCAGTTTAACTAGACCTAGCACAGATACGCAGTATTTT
J: TRBJ2-7; V: TRBV7-9; size: NA; D: TRBD1; CDR3: CASSDRESSYEQYF; DNA: TGTGCCAGCAGCGACAGGGAGAGCTCCTACGAGCAGTACTTC
J: TRBJ2-3; V: TRBV29-1; size: NA; D: TRBD1; CDR3: CSPTPRTGTDTQYF; DNA: TGCAGCCCTACCCCTCGGACAGGGACAGATACGCAGTATTTT
J: TRBJ2-7; V: TRBV7-2; size: NA; D: TRBD2; CDR3: CASRRTSGGAYEQYF; DNA: TGTGCCAGCAGGAGGACTAGCGGGGGTGCCTACGAGCAGTACTTC
J: TRBJ1-6; V: TRBV28; size: NA; D: TRBD1; CDR3: CASSSPGQPPSPLHF; DNA: TGTGCCAGCAGTTCCCCGGGACAGCCCCCTTCACCCCTCCACTTT
J: TRBJ2-3; V: TRBV9; size: NA; D: TRBD2; CDR3: CASSVVSLAGGPYTQYF; DNA: TGTGCCAGCAGCGTAGTCTCGCTAGCGGGAGGGCCATATACGCAGTATTTT
J: TRBJ1-1; V: TRBV13; size: NA; D: NA; CDR3: CASSLRGRTEAFF; DNA: TGTGCCAGCAGCTTAAGAGGGAGGACTGAAGCTTTCTTT
J: TRBJ1-4; V: TRBV19; size: NA; D: NA; CDR3: CASSIPSGGEKLFF; DNA: TGTGCCAGTAGTATCCCCTCGGGGGGCGAAAAACTGTTTTTT
J: TRBJ1-4; V: TRBV5-4; size: NA; D: NA; CDR3: CASSSVGEKLFF; DNA: TGTGCCAGCAGCTCCGTCGGTGAAAAACTGTTTTTT
J: TRBJ1-2; V: TRBV10-3; size: NA; D: TRBD1; CDR3: CAISDGQAYGYTF; DNA: TGTGCCATCAGTGATGGACAGGCGTATGGCTACACCTTC
J: TRBJ2-1; V: TRBV28; size: NA; D: NA; CDR3: CASSDFAGGGGDEQFF; DNA: TGTGCCAGCAGTGACTTCGCGGGAGGAGGGGGCGATGAGCAGTTCTTC
J: TRBJ2-1; V: TRBV5-4; size: NA; D: TRBD2; CDR3: CASRFGLAGGGTYNEQFF; DNA: TGTGCCAGCAGGTTTGGACTAGCGGGAGGAGGTACTTACAATGAGCAGTTCTTC
J: TRBJ1-1; V: TRBV29-1; size: NA; D: NA; CDR3: CSVERGRNTEAFF; DNA: TGCAGCGTTGAACGAGGGCGGAACACTGAAGCTTTCTTT
J: TRBJ1-2; V: TRBV10-3; size: once; D: TRBD1; CDR3: CAISEWGQGIGYTF; DNA: TGTGCCATCAGTGAGTGGGGACAGGGAATTGGCTACACCTTC
J: TRBJ2-7; V: TRBV5-1; size: NA; D: TRBD1; CDR3: CASSQTGVYEQYF; DNA: TGCGCCAGCAGCCAGACAGGGGTCTACGAGCAGTACTTC
J: TRBJ2-7; V: TRBV11-3; size: once; D: NA; CDR3: CASSLGGGSYEQYF; DNA: TGTGCCAGCAGCTTGGGTGGCGGTTCCTACGAGCAGTACTTC
J: TRBJ1-3; V: TRBV5-1; size: NA; D: NA; CDR3: CASSSGNSGNTIYF; DNA: TGCGCCAGCAGCTCCGGGAACTCTGGAAACACCATATATTTT
J: TRBJ2-3; V: TRBV28; size: NA; D: TRBD1; CDR3: CASSWAGGVDTQYF; DNA: TGTGCCAGCAGTTGGGCAGGGGGCGTGGATACGCAGTATTTT
J: TRBJ1-6; V: TRBV5-1; size: NA; D: TRBD1; CDR3: CASSKNRDRTNSPLHF; DNA: TGCGCCAGCAGTAAGAACCGGGACAGGACTAATTCACCCCTCCACTTT
J: TRBJ1-5; V: TRBV13; size: NA; D: NA; CDR3: CASSLRGRNQPQHF; DNA: TGTGCCAGCAGCTTACGAGGGAGGAATCAGCCCCAGCATTTT
J: TRBJ2-1; V: TRBV11-2; size: NA; D: NA; CDR3: CASSLDLGGDEQFF; DNA: TGTGCCAGCAGCTTAGATCTGGGGGGAGATGAGCAGTTCTTC
J: TRBJ1-4; V: TRBV10-2; size: NA; D: NA; CDR3: CASAGGSFMEKLFF; DNA: TGCGCCAGCGCCGGGGGAAGTTTCATGGAAAAACTGTTTTTT
J: TRBJ2-1; V: TRBV19; size: NA; D: NA; CDR3: CASSIRPALGYNEQFF; DNA: TGTGCCAGTAGTATAAGGCCTGCTCTAGGTTACAATGAGCAGTTCTTC
J: TRBJ2-7; V: TRBV7-2; size: NA; D: NA; CDR3: CASSFGSTYEQYF; DNA: TGTGCCAGCAGCTTTGGCAGTACCTACGAGCAGTACTTC
J: TRBJ1-2; V: TRBV2; size: NA; D: NA; CDR3: CASSVGVGYGYTF; DNA: TGTGCCAGCAGTGTAGGGGTCGGCTATGGCTACACCTTC
J: TRBJ2-3; V: TRBV18; size: once; D: NA; CDR3: CASSPRNRDTAQYF; DNA: TGTGCCAGCTCACCCCGGAACCGGGACACCGCGCAGTATTTT
J: TRBJ1-5; V: TRBV19; size: few; D: NA; CDR3: CASSPDRDQPQHF; DNA: TGTGCCAGTAGTCCGGACAGAGATCAGCCCCAGCATTTT
J: TRBJ2-7; V: TRBV7-8; size: NA; D: NA; CDR3: CASSLLHSPYEQYF; DNA: TGTGCCAGCAGCTTACTTCACAGCCCCTACGAGCAGTACTTC
J: TRBJ2-2; V: TRBV21-1; size: NA; D: NA; CDR3: CASSKAGGVRSAELFF; DNA: TGTGCCAGCAGCAAAGCGGGGGGAGTCAGGTCCGCGGAGCTGTTTTTT
J: TRBJ2-3; V: TRBV7-6; size: NA; D: NA; CDR3: CASSLGREGTDTQYF; DNA: TGTGCCAGCAGCTTAGGCAGGGAGGGCACAGATACGCAGTATTTT
J: TRBJ2-3; V: TRBV12-5; size: NA; D: TRBD1; CDR3: CASGPPWTGLSSTDTQYF; DNA: TGTGCTAGTGGTCCCCCTTGGACAGGACTCTCTAGCACAGATACGCAGTATTTT
J: TRBJ1-2; V: TRBV28; size: NA; D: TRBD1; CDR3: CATPPGQGDYGYTF; DNA: TGTGCCACTCCCCCGGGACAGGGGGACTATGGCTACACCTTC
J: TRBJ2-5; V: TRBV28; size: NA; D: NA; CDR3: CASILGGAQETQYF; DNA: TGTGCCAGCATCCTGGGCGGGGCCCAAGAGACCCAGTACTTC
J: TRBJ2-7; V: TRBV7-3; size: NA; D: TRBD2; CDR3: CASSGTSAHEQYF; DNA: TGTGCCAGCTCTGGGACTAGCGCCCACGAGCAGTACTTC
J: TRBJ1-3; V: TRBV9; size: NA; D: NA; CDR3: CASSAGGGLENTIYF; DNA: TGTGCCAGCAGCGCCGGCGGGGGGCTTGAAAACACCATATATTTT
J: TRBJ2-6; V: TRBV18; size: NA; D: TRBD1; CDR3: CASSPSGTGTSGANVLTF; DNA: TGTGCCAGCTCACCCTCCGGGACAGGGACCTCCGGGGCCAACGTCCTGACTTTC
J: TRBJ2-2; V: TRBV24-1; size: NA; D: NA; CDR3: CATSEHDSTGELFF; DNA: TGTGCCACCAGTGAACACGACAGCACCGGGGAGCTGTTTTTT
J: TRBJ2-5; V: TRBV7-8; size: NA; D: NA; CDR3: CASSWGLGGEKQETQYF; DNA: TGTGCCAGCAGCTGGGGCCTAGGGGGGGAGAAACAAGAGACCCAGTACTTC
J: TRBJ2-7; V: TRBV11-2; size: NA; D: NA; CDR3: CASSLGRDLFYEQYF; DNA: TGTGCCAGCAGCTTAGGCCGGGACTTGTTCTACGAGCAGTACTTC
J: TRBJ1-2; V: TRBV14; size: NA; D: NA; CDR3: CASSQRGPSSYGYTF; DNA: TGTGCCAGCAGCCAAAGGGGCCCATCTTCCTATGGCTACACCTTC
J: TRBJ2-7; V: TRBV27; size: NA; D: TRBD1; CDR3: CALPTGGSYEQYF; DNA: TGTGCCTTACCGACAGGGGGCTCCTACGAGCAGTACTTC
J: TRBJ1-2; V: TRBV29-1; size: NA; D: TRBD1; CDR3: CSVGTGKYYGYTF; DNA: TGCAGCGTGGGGACAGGAAAGTACTATGGCTACACCTTC
J: TRBJ2-1; V: TRBV4-3; size: NA; D: NA; CDR3: CASSQDSGYPYNEQFF; DNA: TGCGCCAGCAGCCAAGATTCGGGGTACCCCTACAATGAGCAGTTCTTC
J: TRBJ2-1; V: TRBV2; size: NA; D: TRBD2; CDR3: CASSGVLAGENEQFF; DNA: TGTGCCAGCAGTGGTGTACTAGCGGGAGAAAATGAGCAGTTCTTC
J: TRBJ2-7; V: TRBV5-6; size: few; D: TRBD2; CDR3: CASSSTSGLGYEQYF; DNA: TGTGCCAGCAGCTCAACCTCGGGACTAGGCTACGAGCAGTACTTC
J: TRBJ2-7; V: TRBV7-9; size: once; D: NA; CDR3: CASSRGILVPPSEQYF; DNA: TGTGCCAGCAGCAGGGGGATACTAGTTCCCCCAAGCGAGCAGTACTTC
J: TRBJ2-1; V: TRBV30; size: NA; D: TRBD2; CDR3: CAWMGTSGRYYEQFF; DNA: TGTGCCTGGATGGGGACTAGCGGGAGATATTATGAGCAGTTCTTC
J: TRBJ1-2; V: TRBV27; size: NA; D: TRBD1; CDR3: CASSTDREGANYGYTF; DNA: TGTGCCAGCAGCACGGACAGGGAAGGCGCCAACTATGGCTACACCTTC